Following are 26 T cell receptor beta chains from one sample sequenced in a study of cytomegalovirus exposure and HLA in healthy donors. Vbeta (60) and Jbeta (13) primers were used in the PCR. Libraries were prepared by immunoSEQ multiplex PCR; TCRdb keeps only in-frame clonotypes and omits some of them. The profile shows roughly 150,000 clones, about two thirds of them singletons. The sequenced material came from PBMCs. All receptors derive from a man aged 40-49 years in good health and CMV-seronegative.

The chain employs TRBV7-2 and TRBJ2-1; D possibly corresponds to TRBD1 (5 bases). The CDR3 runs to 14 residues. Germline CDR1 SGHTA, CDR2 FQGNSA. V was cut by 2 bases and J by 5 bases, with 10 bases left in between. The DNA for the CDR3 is TGTGCCAGCAGCTTATCCCCAGGGAACAATGAGCAGTTCTTC. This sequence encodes CASSLSPGNNEQFF.

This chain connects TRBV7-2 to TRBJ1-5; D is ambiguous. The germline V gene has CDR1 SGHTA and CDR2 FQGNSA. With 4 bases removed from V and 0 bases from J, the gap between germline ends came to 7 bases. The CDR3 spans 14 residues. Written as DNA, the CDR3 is TGTGCCAGCAGCTCCACCTATAGCAATCAGCCCCAGCATTTT. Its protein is CASSSTYSNQPQHF.

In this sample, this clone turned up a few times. CDR3 loop: CAVMSGGLGNEQFF. In DNA, the CDR3 is TGTGCCGTAATGAGCGGGGGGTTGGGTAATGAGCAGTTCTTC. The rearrangement links TRBV27 to TRBJ2-1; TRBD2 matches at 9 bases. The CDR3 spans 14 residues. The germline V gene has CDR1 MNHEY and CDR2 SMNVEV (reference sequence). The J segment lost 7 bases and the V segment lost 11 bases, leaving 12 bases of the junction unmatched.

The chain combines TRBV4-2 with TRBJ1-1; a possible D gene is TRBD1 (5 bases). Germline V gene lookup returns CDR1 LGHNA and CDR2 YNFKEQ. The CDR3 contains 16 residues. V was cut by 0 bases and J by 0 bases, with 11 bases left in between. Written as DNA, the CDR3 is TGTGCCAGCAGCCAAGACGCCAGGGATATGAACACTGAAGCTTTCTTT. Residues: CASSQDARDMNTEAFF.

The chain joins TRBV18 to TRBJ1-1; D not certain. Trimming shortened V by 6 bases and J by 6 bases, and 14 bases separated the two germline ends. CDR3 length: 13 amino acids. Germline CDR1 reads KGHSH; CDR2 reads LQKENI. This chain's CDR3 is CASSQAPGAEAFF. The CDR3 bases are TGTGCCAGCTCTCAGGCCCCCGGGGCTGAAGCTTTCTTT.

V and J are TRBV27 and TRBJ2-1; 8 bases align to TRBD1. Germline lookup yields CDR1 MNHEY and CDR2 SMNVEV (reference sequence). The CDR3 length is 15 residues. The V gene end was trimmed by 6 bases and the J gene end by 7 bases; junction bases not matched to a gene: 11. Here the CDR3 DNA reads TGTGCCAGCAGGGTCGGCGGGACAGGAAGGAATGAGCAGTTCTTC. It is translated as CASRVGGTGRNEQFF.

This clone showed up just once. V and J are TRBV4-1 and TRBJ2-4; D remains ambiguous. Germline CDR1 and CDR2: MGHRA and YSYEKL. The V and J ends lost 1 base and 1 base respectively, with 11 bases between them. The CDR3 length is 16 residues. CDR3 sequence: CASSQVVSKAKNIQYF. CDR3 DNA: TGCGCCAGCAGCCAAGTAGTCTCAAAGGCCAAAAACATTCAGTACTTC.

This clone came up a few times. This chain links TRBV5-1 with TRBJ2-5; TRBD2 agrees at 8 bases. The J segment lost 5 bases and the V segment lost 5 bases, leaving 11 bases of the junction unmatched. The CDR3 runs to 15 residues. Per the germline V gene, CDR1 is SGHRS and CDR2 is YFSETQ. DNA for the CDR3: TGCGCCAGCAGTCACCCGGGGGGGGCCGCTGAGACCCAGTACTTC. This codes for CASSHPGGAAETQYF.

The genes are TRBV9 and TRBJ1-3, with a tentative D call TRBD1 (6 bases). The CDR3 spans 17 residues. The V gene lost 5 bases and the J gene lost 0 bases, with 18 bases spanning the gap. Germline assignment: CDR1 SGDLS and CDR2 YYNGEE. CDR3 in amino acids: CASSRAGDPLSGNTIYF. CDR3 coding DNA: TGTGCCAGCAGTCGCGCAGGGGATCCCCTCTCTGGAAACACCATATATTTT.

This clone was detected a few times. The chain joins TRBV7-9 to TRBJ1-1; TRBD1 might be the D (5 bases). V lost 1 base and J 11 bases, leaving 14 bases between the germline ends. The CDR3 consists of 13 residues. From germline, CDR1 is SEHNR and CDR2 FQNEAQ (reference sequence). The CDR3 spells CASSLVGEGSAFF. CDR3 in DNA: TGTGCCAGCAGCTTAGTAGGGGAGGGTTCGGCTTTCTTT.

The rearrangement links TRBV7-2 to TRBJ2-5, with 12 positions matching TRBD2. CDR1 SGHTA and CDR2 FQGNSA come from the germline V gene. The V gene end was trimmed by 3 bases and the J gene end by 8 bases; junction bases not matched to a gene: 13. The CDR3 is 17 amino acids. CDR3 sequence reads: CASSFRSSGGARGTQYF. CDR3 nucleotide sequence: TGTGCCAGCAGCTTTCGCTCTAGCGGGGGGGCCCGAGGAACCCAGTACTTC.

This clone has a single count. Here the CDR3 DNA reads TGTGCCAGCAGCAAAGCCATGGTCGGGGATGTTGCGTACGAGCAGTACTTC. Translation: CASSKAMVGDVAYEQYF. The rearrangement joins TRBV21-1 to TRBJ2-7; the table gives TRBD2 as D, unverified against the DNA. TRBV21-1 is given as a pseudogene. The CDR3 has 17 amino acids.

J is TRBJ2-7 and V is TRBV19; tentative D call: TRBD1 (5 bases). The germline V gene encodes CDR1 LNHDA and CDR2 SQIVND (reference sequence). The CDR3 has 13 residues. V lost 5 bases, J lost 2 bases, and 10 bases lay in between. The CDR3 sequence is CASSPTVTYEQYF. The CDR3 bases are TGTGCCAGTAGTCCGACAGTAACCTACGAGCAGTACTTC. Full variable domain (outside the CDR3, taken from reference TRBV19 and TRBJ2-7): DGGITQSPKYLFRKEGQNVTLSCEQNLNHDAMYWYRQDPGQGLRLIYYSQIVNDFQKGDIAEGYSVSREKKESFPLTVTSAQKNPTAFYLCASSPTVTYEQYFGPGTRLTVT.

Written as DNA, the CDR3 is TGTGCCAGCAGCGGGACGACTAGCGGGGCAGCCCAGTACTTC. Translating it yields CASSGTTSGAAQYF. The gene calls are TRBV9 and TRBJ2-5; 11 bases map to TRBD2. This CDR3 is built from 14 residues. The V gene end was trimmed by 3 bases and the J gene end by 9 bases; junction bases not matched to a gene: 7. The germline V gene has CDR1 SGDLS and CDR2 YYNGEE.

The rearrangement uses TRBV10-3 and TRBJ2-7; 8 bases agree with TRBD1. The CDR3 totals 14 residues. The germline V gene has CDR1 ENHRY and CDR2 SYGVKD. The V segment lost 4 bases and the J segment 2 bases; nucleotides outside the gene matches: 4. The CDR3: CAISADRGTYEQYF. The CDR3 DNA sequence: TGTGCCATCAGTGCCGACAGGGGAACCTACGAGCAGTACTTC.

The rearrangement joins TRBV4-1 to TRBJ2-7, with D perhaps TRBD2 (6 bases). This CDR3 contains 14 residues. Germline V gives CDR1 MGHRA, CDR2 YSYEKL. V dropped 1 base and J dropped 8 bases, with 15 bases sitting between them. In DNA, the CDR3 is TGCGCCAGCAGCCAAGCGGCAGCGGGTGCGCAGCAGTACTTC. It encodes CASSQAAAGAQQYF.

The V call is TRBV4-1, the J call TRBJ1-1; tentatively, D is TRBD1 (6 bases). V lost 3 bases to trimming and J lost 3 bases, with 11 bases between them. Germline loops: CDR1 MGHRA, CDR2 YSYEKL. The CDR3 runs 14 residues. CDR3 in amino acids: CASSHTPGDTEAFF. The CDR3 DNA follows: TGCGCCAGCAGCCACACCCCAGGGGACACTGAAGCTTTCTTT.

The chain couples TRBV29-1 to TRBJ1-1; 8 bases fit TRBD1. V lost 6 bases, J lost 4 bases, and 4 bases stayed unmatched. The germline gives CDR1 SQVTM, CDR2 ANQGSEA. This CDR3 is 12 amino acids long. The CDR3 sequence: CSVPGGITEAFF. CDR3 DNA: TGCAGCGTACCAGGGGGCATCACTGAAGCTTTCTTT.

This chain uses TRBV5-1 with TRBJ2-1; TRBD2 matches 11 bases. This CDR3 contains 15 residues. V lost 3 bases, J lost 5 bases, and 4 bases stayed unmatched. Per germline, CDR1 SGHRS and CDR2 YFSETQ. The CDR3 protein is CASSSGTSGDNEQFF. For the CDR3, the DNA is TGCGCCAGCAGCTCTGGGACTAGCGGAGACAATGAGCAGTTCTTC.

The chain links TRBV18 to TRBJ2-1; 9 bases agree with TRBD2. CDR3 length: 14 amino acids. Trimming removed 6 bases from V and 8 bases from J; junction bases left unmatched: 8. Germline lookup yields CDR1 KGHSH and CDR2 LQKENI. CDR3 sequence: CASSGLARQDEQFF. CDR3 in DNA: TGTGCCAGCTCGGGACTAGCAAGACAAGATGAGCAGTTCTTC.

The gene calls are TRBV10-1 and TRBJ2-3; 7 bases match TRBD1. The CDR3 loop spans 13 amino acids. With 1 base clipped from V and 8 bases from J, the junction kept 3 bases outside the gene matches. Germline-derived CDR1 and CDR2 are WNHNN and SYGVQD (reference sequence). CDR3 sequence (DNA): TGCGCCAGCAGTGAGTTCGCAGGGGGTACGCAGTATTTT. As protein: CASSEFAGGTQYF.

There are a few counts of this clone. CDR3 nucleotide sequence: TGTGCCAGCAGCTCCCCAGTTGGCACTAATGAAAAACTGTTTTTT. Amino acid sequence: CASSSPVGTNEKLFF. The chain is built from TRBV13 and TRBJ1-4; no reliable D call. This CDR3 contains 15 residues. The V end was cut by 4 bases, the J end by 2 bases, with 11 bases between. Germline-derived CDR1 and CDR2 are PRHDT and FYEKMQ (reference sequence). Variable domain in full (rest from reference TRBV13 and TRBJ1-4): AAGVIQSPRHLIKEKRETATLKCYPIPRHDTVYWYQQGPGQDPQFLISFYEKMQSDKGSIPDRFSAQQFSDYHSELNMSSLELGDSALYFCASSSPVGTNEKLFFGSGTQLSVL.

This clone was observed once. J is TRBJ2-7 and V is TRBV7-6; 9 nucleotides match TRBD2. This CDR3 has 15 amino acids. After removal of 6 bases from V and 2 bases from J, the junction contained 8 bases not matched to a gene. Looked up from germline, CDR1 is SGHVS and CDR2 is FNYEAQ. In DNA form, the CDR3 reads TGTGCCAGCAGTCACACTAGCGGGTCGACCTACGAGCAGTACTTC. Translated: CASSHTSGSTYEQYF.

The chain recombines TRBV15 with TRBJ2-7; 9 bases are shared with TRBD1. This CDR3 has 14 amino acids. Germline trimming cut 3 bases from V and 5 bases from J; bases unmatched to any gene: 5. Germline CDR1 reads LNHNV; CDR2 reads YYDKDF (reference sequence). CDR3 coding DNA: TGTGCCACCAGCAGGGACAGGGGATCGAACGAGCAGTACTTC. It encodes CATSRDRGSNEQYF. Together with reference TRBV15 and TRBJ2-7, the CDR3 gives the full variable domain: DAMVIQNPRYQVTQFGKPVTLSCSQTLNHNVMYWYQQKSSQAPKLLFHYYDKDFNNEADTPDNFQSRRPNTSFCFLDIRSPGLGDTAMYLCATSRDRGSNEQYFGPGTRLTVT.

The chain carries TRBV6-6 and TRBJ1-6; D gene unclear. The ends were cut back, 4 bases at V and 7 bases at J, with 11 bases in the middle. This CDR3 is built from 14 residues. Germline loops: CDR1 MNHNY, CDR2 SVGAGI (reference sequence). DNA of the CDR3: TGTGCCAGCAGTTTGAGGGCAGAAAATTCACCCCTCCACTTT. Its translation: CASSLRAENSPLHF.

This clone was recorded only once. DNA of the CDR3: TGTGCCAGCAGCTTAGACCCAGGGGGCACTGAAGCTTTCTTT. It specifies CASSLDPGGTEAFF. The chain employs TRBV7-2 and TRBJ1-1, with 7 bases matching TRBD1. The CDR3 length is 14 residues. With V trimmed by 1 base and J by 4 bases, 3 bases remained unmatched. Germline-derived CDR1 and CDR2 are SGHTA and FQGNSA.